This T cell receptor (beta chain) originates from a study of blood T cell repertoires in COVID-19 (TCRdb year 2020). Concerning the study at large: Samples covering the acute and convalescent phases of COVID-19 were provided by collaborators in the United States, Italy and Spain. The material from the prospective study consisted of cDNA or gDNA derived from T cells, B-cell-depleted T cells, or PBMCs. Subjects who had been exposed to COVID-19, were actively infected with it, or had recovered from it provided the deeply sampled blood TCRbeta repertoires that made up the dataset. The repertoires were released in a freely available public database meant as a resource for research on the immune response to SARS-CoV-2. Samples were obtained from the ongoing ImmuneRACE study (first 160 participants) and from about 1,300 subjects provided by 6 global collaborators. A de-identified subject ID, COVID-19 status, age in years and sex were almost always included in the sample metadata. Where available, HLA class I and class II types were taken from metadata supplied by the sample provider and were not determined by assay-based typing. The paper as a whole reports these results and caveats: The quantity of clinical and demographic metadata differed by source and by participant and was supplied without curation.

With respect to this clone: Its antigen target is currently unknown. The sample holds no much larger clone one base away, and base qualities are not on file.

CDR1 and CDR2, per the germline V gene, are LGHNA and YNFKEQ. Inclusive of the bounding cysteine and phenylalanine, the CDR3 is 13 residues long. Just CDR3 DNA is preserved here, 39 bases in frame from base 1. Between the V and J ends, shortened by 1 base and 4 bases respectively, the junction contains 8 bases. The collaborating institutions used their own protocols to collect whole blood in K2EDTA tubes. For TCRbeta analysis, collaborators shipped samples in one of three forms: frozen whole blood, isolated PBMCs, or DNA extracted from either of those sample types. TCRbeta CDR3 regions were amplified from genomic DNA by means of the immunoSEQ Assay, a bias-controlled multiplex PCR. Processing in the source paper ran as follows. The number of nucleated cells in each sample was estimated from the amplification of reference gene primers within the assay. To quantify the absolute abundance of each unique TCRbeta CDR3 rearrangement, sequence reads were collapsed and filtered. For each sample, productive Simpson clonality was calculated as the square root of Simpson's diversity index across productive rearrangements. Held by TCRdb, this immuneACCESS table contains in-frame sequences only and omits some clones. Under half of the omission traces to an unresolved V gene where checked; the cause of the rest is unknown. V, J and clone size reflect that table, while D and trimming were determined from the DNA. Present in this sample are fewer than 400,000 clones, around four fifths of which were seen just once. 3% of the sample comes from the top ten.

This chain joins TRBV4-2 to TRBJ2-7; D gene: possibly TRBD1, on 5 matching bases. Sequenced: peripheral blood. This receptor was identified in a man aged 25-45 years with active or convalescent COVID-19. CDR3 protein: CASSQAGKYEQYF. The bases are TGTGCCAGCAGCCAAGCAGGGAAGTACGAGCAGTACTTC.